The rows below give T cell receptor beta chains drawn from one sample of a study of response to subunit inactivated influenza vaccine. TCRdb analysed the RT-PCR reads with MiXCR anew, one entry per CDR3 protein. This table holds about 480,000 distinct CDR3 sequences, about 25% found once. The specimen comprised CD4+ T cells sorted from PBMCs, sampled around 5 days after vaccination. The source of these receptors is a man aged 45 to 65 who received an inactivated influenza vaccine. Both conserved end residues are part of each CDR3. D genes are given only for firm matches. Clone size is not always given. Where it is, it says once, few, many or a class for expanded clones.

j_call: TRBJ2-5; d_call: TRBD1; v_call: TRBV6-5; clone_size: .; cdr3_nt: TGTGCCAGCAGTTACCAGGGACAGACCCAAGAGACCCAGTACTTC; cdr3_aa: CASSYQGQTQETQYF
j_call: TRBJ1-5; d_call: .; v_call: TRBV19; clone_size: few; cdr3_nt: TGTGCCAGTAGTACCTACAATCAGCCCCAGCATTTT; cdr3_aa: CASSTYNQPQHF
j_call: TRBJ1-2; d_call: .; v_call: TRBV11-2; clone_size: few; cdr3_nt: TGTGCCAGCAGCCCCTCCCACGGGGCGGGCTATGGCTACACCTTC; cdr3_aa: CASSPSHGAGYGYTF
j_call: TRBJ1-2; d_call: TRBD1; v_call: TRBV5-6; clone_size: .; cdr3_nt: TGTGCCAGCAGCACCTCCGGGACAGGGGGCGCAGGCGGCTATGGCTACACCTTC; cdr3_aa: CASSTSGTGGAGGYGYTF
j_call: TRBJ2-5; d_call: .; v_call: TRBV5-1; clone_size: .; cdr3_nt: TGCGCCAGCAGCACGGGGGAAAGAGCGGCCGAGACCCAGTACTTC; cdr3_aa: CASSTGERAAETQYF
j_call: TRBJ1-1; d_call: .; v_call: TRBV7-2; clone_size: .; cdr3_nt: TGTGCCAGCAGCGCCGGGAGGAACACTGAAGCTTTCTTT; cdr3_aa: CASSAGRNTEAFF
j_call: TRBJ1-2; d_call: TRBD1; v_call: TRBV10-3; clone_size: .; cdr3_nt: TGTGCCATCAGTGAAGGACAGGGGAGCTATGGCTACACCTTC; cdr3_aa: CAISEGQGSYGYTF
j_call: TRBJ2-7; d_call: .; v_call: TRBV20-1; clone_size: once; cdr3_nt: TGCAGTGCTAGTAGGACAGCAGGGTACGAGCAGTACTTC; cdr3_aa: CSASRTAGYEQYF
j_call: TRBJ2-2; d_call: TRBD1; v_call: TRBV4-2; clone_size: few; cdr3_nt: TGTGCCAGCAGCCAAGAAGCAGGGGGATTGAACACCGGGGAGCTGTTTTTT; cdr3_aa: CASSQEAGGLNTGELFF
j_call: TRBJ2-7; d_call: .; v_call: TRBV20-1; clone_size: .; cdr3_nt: TGCAGTGCTTTCGTAAGAGGGGACCTTCGCTTC; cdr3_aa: CSAFVRGDLRF
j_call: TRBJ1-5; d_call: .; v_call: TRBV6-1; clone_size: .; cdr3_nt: TGTGCCAGCACGAGCAATCAGCCCCAGCATTTT; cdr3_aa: CASTSNQPQHF
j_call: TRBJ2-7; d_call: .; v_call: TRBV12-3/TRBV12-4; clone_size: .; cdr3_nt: TGTGCCAGCATGGAGGACCATCTCTACGAGCAGTACTTC; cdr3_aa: CASMEDHLYEQYF
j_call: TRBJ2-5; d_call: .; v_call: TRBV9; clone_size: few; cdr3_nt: TGTGCCAGCAGCGTAGGAGGACTCCAGTCCGGGGCCCAGTACTTC; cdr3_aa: CASSVGGLQSGAQYF
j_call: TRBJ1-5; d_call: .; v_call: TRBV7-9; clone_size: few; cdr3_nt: TGTGCCAGCAGCCCAGAGTTAGCCATGGGCAATCAGCCCCAGCATTTT; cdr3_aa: CASSPELAMGNQPQHF
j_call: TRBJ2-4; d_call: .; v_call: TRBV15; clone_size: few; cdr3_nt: TGTGCCACCAGCAGATTCAAGGCTACGAGGGCAGGGAAAAACATTCAGTACTTC; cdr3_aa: CATSRFKATRAGKNIQYF
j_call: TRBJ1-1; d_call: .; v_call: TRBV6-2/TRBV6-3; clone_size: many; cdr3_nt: TGTGCCAGCACCCTGAATCGGGGAGTCTCTGAAGCTTTCTTT; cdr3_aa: CASTLNRGVSEAFF
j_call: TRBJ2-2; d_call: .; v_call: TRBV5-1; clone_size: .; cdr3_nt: TGCGCCAGCAGCAACCGACAGGACAGCGGGGAGCTGTTTTTT; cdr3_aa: CASSNRQDSGELFF
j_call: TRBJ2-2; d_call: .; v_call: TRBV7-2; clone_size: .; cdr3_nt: TGTGCCAGCAGCTTAGTTTTGGCAGGGGCCTTGGCCGGGGAGCTGTTTTTT; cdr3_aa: CASSLVLAGALAGELFF
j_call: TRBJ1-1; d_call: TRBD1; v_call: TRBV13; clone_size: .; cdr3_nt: TGTGCCAGCAGCCCCCAGGGGACAGGGGGCTTTTTAGTAGGAGTTAAAAACACTGAAGCTTTCTTT; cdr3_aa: CASSPQGTGGFLVGVKNTEAFF
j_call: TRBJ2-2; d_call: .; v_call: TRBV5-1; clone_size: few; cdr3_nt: TGCGCCAGCAGCGCGGGGCCCTACACCGGGGAGCTGTTTTTT; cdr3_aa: CASSAGPYTGELFF
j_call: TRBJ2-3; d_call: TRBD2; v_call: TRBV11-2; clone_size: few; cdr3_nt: TGTGCCAGCAGCGCCGGGACTAGCGGGGGGACGCTTTTAACGCAGTATTTT; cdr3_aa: CASSAGTSGGTLLTQYF
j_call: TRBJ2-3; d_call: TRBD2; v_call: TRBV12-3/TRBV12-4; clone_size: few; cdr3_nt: TGTGCCAGCAGTTTGCGGGAGGGCGCAGATACGCAGTATTTT; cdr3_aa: CASSLREGADTQYF
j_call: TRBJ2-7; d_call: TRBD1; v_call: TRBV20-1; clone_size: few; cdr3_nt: TGCAGTGCTGGACAGGGTGACCTCGAGGGGAAGCAGTACTTC; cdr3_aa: CSAGQGDLEGKQYF
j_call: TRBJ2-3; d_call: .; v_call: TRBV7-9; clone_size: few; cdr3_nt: TGTGCCTCCCAGGGCACAGATACGCAGTATTTT; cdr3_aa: CASQGTDTQYF
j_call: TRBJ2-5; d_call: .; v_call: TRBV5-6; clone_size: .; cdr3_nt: TGTGCCAGCAGCTTGGTGTTCGGAGGTTATGAGACCCAGTACTTC; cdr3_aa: CASSLVFGGYETQYF
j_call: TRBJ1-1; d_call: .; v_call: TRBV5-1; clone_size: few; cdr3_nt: TGCGCCAGCAGCGCCCAAGACAGGAATGAAGCTTTCTTT; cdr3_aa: CASSAQDRNEAFF
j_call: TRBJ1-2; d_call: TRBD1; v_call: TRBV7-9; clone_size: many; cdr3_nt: TGTGCCAGCAGCGCAGGGGGGAACTATGGCTACACCTTC; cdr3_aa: CASSAGGNYGYTF
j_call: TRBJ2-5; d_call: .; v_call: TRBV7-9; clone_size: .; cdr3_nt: TGTGCCCGCAGCTTAACTCAAGAGACCCAGTACTTC; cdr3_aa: CARSLTQETQYF
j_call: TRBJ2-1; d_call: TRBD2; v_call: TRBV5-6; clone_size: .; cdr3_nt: TGTGCCAGCATCCGGGGGGGATCCTACAATGAGCAGTTCTTC; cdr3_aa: CASIRGGSYNEQFF
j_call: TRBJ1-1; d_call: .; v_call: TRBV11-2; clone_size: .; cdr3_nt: TGTGCCAGCAGCTCCCTGACAGAGAACACTGAAGCTTTCTTT; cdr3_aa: CASSSLTENTEAFF
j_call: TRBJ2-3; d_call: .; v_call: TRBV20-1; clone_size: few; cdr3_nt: TGCAGTGCTAGAGGAGGGTCAGATAGCACAGATACGCAGTATTTT; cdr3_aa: CSARGGSDSTDTQYF
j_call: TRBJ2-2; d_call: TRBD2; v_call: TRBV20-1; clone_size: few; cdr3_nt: TGCAGTGCTGCGGCTAGCGGGAGGGGAGATGCCGGGGAGCTGTTTTTT; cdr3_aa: CSAAASGRGDAGELFF
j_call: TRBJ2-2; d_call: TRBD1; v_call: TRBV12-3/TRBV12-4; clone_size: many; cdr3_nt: TGTGCCAGCAGCCCAGGGGGTAACACCGGGGAGCTGTTTTTT; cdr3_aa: CASSPGGNTGELFF
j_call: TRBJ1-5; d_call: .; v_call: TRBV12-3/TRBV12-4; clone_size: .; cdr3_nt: TGTGCCAGCAGTTTGAGCGGATTATATCAGCCCCAGCATTTT; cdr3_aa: CASSLSGLYQPQHF
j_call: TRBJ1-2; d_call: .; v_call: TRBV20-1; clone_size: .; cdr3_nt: TGCAGTGCTCCGGCCCCCGGACGTCATTTCTATGGCTACACCTTC; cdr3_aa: CSAPAPGRHFYGYTF
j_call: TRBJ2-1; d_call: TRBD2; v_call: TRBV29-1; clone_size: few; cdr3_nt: TGCAGCGTTGGCTTCGGGGGGGACTACAATGAGCAGTTCTTC; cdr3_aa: CSVGFGGDYNEQFF
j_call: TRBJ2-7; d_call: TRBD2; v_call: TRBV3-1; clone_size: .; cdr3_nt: TGTGCCAGCAGCCAAAGGCGGGAGGGTGCCTACGAGCAGTACTTC; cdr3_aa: CASSQRREGAYEQYF
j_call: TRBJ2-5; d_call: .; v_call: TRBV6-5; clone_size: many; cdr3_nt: TGTGCCAGCAGTTACTCGGCCGTCCAAGAGACCCAGTACTTC; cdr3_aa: CASSYSAVQETQYF
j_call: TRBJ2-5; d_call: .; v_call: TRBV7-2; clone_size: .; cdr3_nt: TGTGCCAGCAGCCGCCGGACGTTGGAGACCCAGTACTTC; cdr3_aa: CASSRRTLETQYF
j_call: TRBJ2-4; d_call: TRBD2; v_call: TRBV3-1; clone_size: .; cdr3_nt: TGTGCCAGCAGGCTAGCGGGAGTTGGCAAAAACATTCAGTACTTC; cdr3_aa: CASRLAGVGKNIQYF
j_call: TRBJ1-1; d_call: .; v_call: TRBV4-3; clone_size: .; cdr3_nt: TGCGCCAGCAGCCAAGACCCCGGCAGGGGCCTAACCGAAGCTTTCTTT; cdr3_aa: CASSQDPGRGLTEAFF
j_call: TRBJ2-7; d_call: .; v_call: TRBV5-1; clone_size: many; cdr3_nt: TGCGCCAGCAGCTTGGCCTTCGGGCAGGGGATAAACGAGCAGTACTTC; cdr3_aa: CASSLAFGQGINEQYF
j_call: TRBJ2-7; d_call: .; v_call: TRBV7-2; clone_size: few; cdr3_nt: TGTGCCAGCAGCCCAAGGAGCTCCTACGAGCAGTACTTC; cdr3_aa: CASSPRSSYEQYF
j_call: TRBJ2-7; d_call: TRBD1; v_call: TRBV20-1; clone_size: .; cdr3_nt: TGCAGTGCTGATCCGGGACAGGGAAGCTACGAGCAGTACTTC; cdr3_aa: CSADPGQGSYEQYF
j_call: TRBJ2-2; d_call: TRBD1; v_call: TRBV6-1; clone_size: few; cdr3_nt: TGTGCCAGCAGTCGACAGGGCTTTTGGACCGGGGAGCTGTTTTTT; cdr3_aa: CASSRQGFWTGELFF
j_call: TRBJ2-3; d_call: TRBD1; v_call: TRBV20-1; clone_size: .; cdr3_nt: TGCAGTGCCCCGGGACAGGGATCATCAGATACGCAGTATTTT; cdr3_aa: CSAPGQGSSDTQYF
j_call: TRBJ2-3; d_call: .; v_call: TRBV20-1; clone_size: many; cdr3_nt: TGCAGTGCTAGACCCTTCAGGAGGGATACGCAGTATTTT; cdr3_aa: CSARPFRRDTQYF
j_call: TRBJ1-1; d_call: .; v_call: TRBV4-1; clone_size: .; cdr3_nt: TGCGCCAGCAGCCAAGATTGGGGGGCCACTGAAGCTTTCTTT; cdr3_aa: CASSQDWGATEAFF
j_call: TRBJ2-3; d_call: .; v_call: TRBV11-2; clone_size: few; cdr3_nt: TGTGCCAGCAGCTTCTCCCAACCGGGCCGGGATACGCAGTATTTT; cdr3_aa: CASSFSQPGRDTQYF
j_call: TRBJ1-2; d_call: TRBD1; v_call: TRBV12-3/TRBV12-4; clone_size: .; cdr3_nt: TGTGCCAGCAGCACCCGGACAGGGGGGAACTATGGCTACACCTTC; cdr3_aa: CASSTRTGGNYGYTF